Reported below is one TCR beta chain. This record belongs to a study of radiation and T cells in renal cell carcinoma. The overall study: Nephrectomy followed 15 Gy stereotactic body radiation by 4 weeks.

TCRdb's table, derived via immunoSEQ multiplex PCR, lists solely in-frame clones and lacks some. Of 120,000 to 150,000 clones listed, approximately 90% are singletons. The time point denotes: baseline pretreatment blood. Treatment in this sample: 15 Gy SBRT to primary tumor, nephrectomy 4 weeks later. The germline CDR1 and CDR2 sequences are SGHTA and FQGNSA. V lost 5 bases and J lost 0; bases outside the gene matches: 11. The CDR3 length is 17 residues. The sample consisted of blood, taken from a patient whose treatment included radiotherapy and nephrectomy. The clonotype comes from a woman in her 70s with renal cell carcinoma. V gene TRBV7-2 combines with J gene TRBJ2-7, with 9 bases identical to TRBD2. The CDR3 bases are TGTGCCAGCAGCCGGGGGCTGACTAGCGGCCTCTCCTACGAGCAGTACTTC. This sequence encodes CASSRGLTSGLSYEQYF. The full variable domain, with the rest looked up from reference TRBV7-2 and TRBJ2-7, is GAGVSQSPSNKVTEKGKDVELRCDPISGHTALYWYRQSLGQGLEFLIYFQGNSAPDKSGLPSDRFSAERTGGSVSTLTIQRTQQEDSAVYLCASSRGLTSGLSYEQYFGPGTRLTVT.